The present T cell receptor beta chain was sequenced within a study of blood T cell repertoires in COVID-19. Across the whole study: Samples taken during acute and convalescent COVID-19 were collected in the United States, Italy and Spain. In each case, the material was cDNA or gDNA derived from T cells, B-cell-depleted T cells, or PBMCs.

The CDR3 has 16 amino acids. With V trimmed by 0 bases and J by 7 bases, 6 bases remained unmatched. Germline V CDR1 and CDR2: SGDLS, YYNGEE. Either two negative PCRs, clearance, or symptom resolution qualified Cohort 3 donors as recovered. TCRdb's copy holds only in-frame clones and misses some; the assay was immunoSEQ multiplex PCR. The table has more than 250,000 clones, roughly 87% seen once. The V gene is TRBV9, the J gene TRBJ2-3; TRBD2 matches 12 bases. This receptor was obtained from a woman in her thirties or forties who had recovered from COVID-19. Sequenced input: PBMCs or T cells enriched from blood (not recorded which). Written as DNA, the CDR3 is TGTGCCAGCAGCGTAGGGACTAGCGGGAAGGACAATACGCAGTATTTT. Translation gives CASSVGTSGKDNTQYF.